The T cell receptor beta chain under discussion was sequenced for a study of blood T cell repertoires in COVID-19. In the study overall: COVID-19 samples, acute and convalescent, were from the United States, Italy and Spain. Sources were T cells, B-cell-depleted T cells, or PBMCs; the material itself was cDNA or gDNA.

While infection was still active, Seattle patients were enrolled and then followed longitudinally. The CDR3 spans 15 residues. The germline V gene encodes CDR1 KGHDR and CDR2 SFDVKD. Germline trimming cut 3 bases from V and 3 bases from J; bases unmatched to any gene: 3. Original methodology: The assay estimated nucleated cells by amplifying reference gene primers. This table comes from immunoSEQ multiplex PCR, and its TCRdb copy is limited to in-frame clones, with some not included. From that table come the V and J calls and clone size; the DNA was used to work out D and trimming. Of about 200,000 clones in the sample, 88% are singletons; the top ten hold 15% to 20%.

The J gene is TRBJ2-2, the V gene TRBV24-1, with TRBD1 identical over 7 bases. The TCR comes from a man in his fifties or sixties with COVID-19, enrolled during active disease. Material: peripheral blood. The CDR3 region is CATSDGQVDTGELFF. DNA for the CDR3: TGTGCCACCAGTGATGGACAGGTAGACACCGGGGAGCTGTTTTTT.